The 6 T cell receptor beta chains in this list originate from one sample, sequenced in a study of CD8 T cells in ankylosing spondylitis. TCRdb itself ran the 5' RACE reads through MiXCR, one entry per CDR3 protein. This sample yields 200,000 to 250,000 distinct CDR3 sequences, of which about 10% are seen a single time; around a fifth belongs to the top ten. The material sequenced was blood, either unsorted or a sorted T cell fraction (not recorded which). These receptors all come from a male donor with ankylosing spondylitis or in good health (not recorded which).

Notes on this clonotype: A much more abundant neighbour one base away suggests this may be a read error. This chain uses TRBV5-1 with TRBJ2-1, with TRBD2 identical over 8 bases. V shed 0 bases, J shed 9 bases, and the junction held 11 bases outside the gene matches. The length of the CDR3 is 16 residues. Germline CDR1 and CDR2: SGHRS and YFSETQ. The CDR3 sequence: CASSLALVAGRCEQFF. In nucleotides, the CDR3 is TGCGCCAGCAGCTTGGCACTGGTAGCGGGGCGATGTGAGCAGTTCTTC.

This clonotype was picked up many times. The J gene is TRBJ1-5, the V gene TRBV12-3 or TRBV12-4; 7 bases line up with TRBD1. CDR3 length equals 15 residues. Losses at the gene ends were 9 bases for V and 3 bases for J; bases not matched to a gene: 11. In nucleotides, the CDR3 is TGTGCCAGTAGTAGACAGGGAGTACCCAATCAGCCCCAGCATTTT. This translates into CASSRQGVPNQPQHF.

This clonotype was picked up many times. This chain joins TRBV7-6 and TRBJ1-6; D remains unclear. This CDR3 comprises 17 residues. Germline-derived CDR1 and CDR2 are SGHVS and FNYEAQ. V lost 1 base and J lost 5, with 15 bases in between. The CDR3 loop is CASSLGGGRTHNSPLHF. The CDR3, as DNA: TGTGCCAGCAGCTTAGGGGGAGGGCGCACGCATAATTCACCCCTCCACTTT.

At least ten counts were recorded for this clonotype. The DNA for the CDR3 is TGCAGTGGGTTGGGCATTCAGAACACTGAAGCTTTCTTT. It translates to CSGLGIQNTEAFF. The gene calls are TRBV20-1 and TRBJ1-1; no clear D. Germline V gene data show CDR1 as DFQATT and CDR2 as SNEGSKA (reference sequence). The CDR3 loop spans 13 amino acids. V shed 7 bases and J shed 1 base, with 13 bases lying between them.

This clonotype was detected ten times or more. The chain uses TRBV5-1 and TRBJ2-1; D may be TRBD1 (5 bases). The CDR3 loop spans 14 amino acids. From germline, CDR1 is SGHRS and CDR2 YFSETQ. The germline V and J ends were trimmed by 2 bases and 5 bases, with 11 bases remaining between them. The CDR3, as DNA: TGCGCCAGCAGCTTAAGCCAGGGCCACAATGAGCAGTTCTTC. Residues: CASSLSQGHNEQFF.

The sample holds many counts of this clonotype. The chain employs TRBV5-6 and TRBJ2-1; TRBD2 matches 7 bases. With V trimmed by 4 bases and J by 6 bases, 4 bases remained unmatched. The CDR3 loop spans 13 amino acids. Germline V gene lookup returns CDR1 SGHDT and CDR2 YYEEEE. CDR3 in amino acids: CASSRLASNEQFF. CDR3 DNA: TGTGCCAGCAGCCGACTAGCAAGCAATGAGCAGTTCTTC.